This T cell receptor beta chain derives from a study of blood T cell repertoires in COVID-19 (dated by TCRdb to 2020 to 2022). Regarding the research as a whole: Samples from collaborators originated in the United States, Italy and Spain and spanned both the acute and convalescent phases of COVID-19. The material from the prospective study consisted of cDNA or gDNA derived from T cells, B-cell-depleted T cells, or PBMCs. Deeply sampled blood TCRbeta repertoires from subjects exposed to, actively infected with, or recovered from COVID-19 were included in the dataset. The repertoires were released in a freely available public database meant as a resource for research on the immune response to SARS-CoV-2. The samples were drawn from the first 160 participants of the ongoing ImmuneRACE study and from 950 to 1,500 subjects provided by 6 global collaborators. A de-identified subject ID, COVID-19 status, age in years and sex were almost always included in the sample metadata. Where available, HLA class I and class II types were taken from metadata supplied by the sample provider and were not determined by assay-based typing.

Sequences LNHNV (CDR1) and YYDKDF (CDR2) are obtained from the germline V gene (reference sequence). Trimming leaves V shorter by 3 bases and J shorter by 4 bases, with the junction holding 4 bases beyond the gene matches. The CDR3 covers 14 residues, taking in both the cysteine and the phenylalanine. The kept DNA is CDR3 alone, 42 bases in frame from the first base. Regarding this clone: Its antigen has not been determined. Per-base qualities were not stored, and no clone one base away is much larger.

What the authors observed across the whole study: The amount of clinical and demographic metadata varied by source and participant and was provided uncurated.

The immunoSEQ Assay, a bias-controlled multiplex PCR, was used to amplify TCRbeta CDR3 regions from genomic DNA. The published analysis was carried out like this. Nucleated cell counts per sample were estimated from amplification of reference gene primers within the assay. To quantify the absolute abundance of each unique TCRbeta CDR3 rearrangement, sequence reads were collapsed and filtered. For each sample, productive Simpson clonality was calculated as the square root of Simpson's diversity index across productive rearrangements. TCRdb took this table from immuneACCESS and kept in-frame rearrangements with V and J called. Such tables lack part of the clones; where checked against another copy, unresolved V genes explain under half of the gap, and the rest is unexplained. The D gene and trimming were derived from the DNA, and the V and J assignments and clone size from that table. The sample table contains tens of thousands of clones; only one count was recorded for about 86% of them. The ten largest clones capture 12% of the sample.

Each collaborating institution followed its own protocols to collect whole blood in K2EDTA tubes. Collaborator samples were shipped for TCRbeta analysis as frozen whole blood, isolated PBMCs, or DNA extracted from either sample type. Material: peripheral blood. This TCR was sampled from a human donor in a cohort sampled during active COVID-19. The chain employs TRBV15 and TRBJ2-7, with 9 bases matching TRBD2. For the CDR3, the sequence is CATSSSGSGYEQYF. At the DNA level, the sequence is TGTGCCACCAGCAGTAGCGGGAGTGGGTACGAGCAGTACTTC.